This record concerns one T cell receptor (beta chain) sequence. This sample was included in a study of T cell responses to AZD1222 COVID-19 vaccine. The V gene lost 4 bases and the J gene lost 0 bases, with 16 bases spanning the gap. CDR1 is LGHNA and CDR2 is YNFKEQ in the germline V gene. This CDR3 contains 18 residues. Generated by immunoSEQ multiplex PCR, the TCRdb table keeps only in-frame clones and is missing some. Of over 100,000 clones listed, approximately 91% were seen once; the top ten hold over 6.5%. The chain recombines TRBV4-2 with TRBJ1-6; D call uncertain. Sequencing used peripheral blood, obtained on day 0 of AZD1222 vaccination. The sequence was collected from an adult in good health. As DNA, the CDR3 is TGTGCCAGCAGCCCGCAGGCAAGGGCCAGCTCCTATAATTCACCCCTCCACTTT. Its translation is CASSPQARASSYNSPLHF.